The rows below give T cell receptor beta chains drawn from one sample of a study of cytomegalovirus exposure and HLA in healthy donors. This table comes from immunoSEQ multiplex PCR, and its TCRdb copy is limited to in-frame clones, with some not included. The sample carries 63,000 or so clones, around four fifths recorded once. The specimen was PBMCs. The source is a woman aged 25 to 39 in good health and CMV-seronegative. Both conserved end residues are part of each CDR3. Fields, in order: J gene, V gene, CDR3 protein.

J gene: TRBJ2-3; V gene: TRBV5-1; CDR3 protein: CASSFSGTDTDTQYF
J gene: TRBJ2-1; V gene: TRBV27; CDR3 protein: CASSFSGRAVNEQFF
J gene: TRBJ1-6; V gene: TRBV11-1; CDR3 protein: CASSFQSSDSPLHF
J gene: TRBJ1-1; V gene: TRBV7-2; CDR3 protein: CASSLGVPGRTEAFF
J gene: TRBJ1-1; V gene: TRBV11-2; CDR3 protein: CASSFPSGQGPTEAFF
J gene: TRBJ2-1; V gene: TRBV20-1; CDR3 protein: CSAGDNEQFF
J gene: TRBJ1-5; V gene: TRBV19; CDR3 protein: CASSTNRQGSDQPQHF
J gene: TRBJ2-1; V gene: TRBV9; CDR3 protein: CASSRSGGAYNEQFF
J gene: TRBJ1-1; V gene: TRBV7-9; CDR3 protein: CASSLEGGGHTEAFF
J gene: TRBJ1-5; V gene: TRBV4-1; CDR3 protein: CASSQETGRQPQHF
J gene: TRBJ1-2; V gene: TRBV5-4; CDR3 protein: CASSSAGKGYGYTF
J gene: TRBJ1-4; V gene: TRBV9; CDR3 protein: CASSPPDRGSEKLFF
J gene: TRBJ2-2; V gene: TRBV25-1; CDR3 protein: CASTDRGPTGELFF
J gene: TRBJ2-7; V gene: TRBV5-5; CDR3 protein: CASSGLIGVYEQYF
J gene: TRBJ2-2; V gene: TRBV6-5; CDR3 protein: CASRRSENTGELFF
J gene: TRBJ2-7; V gene: TRBV27; CDR3 protein: CASSSRREDEQYF
J gene: TRBJ2-5; V gene: TRBV11-3; CDR3 protein: CASSLGTSGGARQETQYF
J gene: TRBJ2-3; V gene: TRBV12-5; CDR3 protein: CASGFSGIDTQYF
J gene: TRBJ2-3; V gene: TRBV4-3; CDR3 protein: CASSPGGAGTDTQYF
J gene: TRBJ1-1; V gene: TRBV7-9; CDR3 protein: CASSQGITEAFF
J gene: TRBJ1-3; V gene: TRBV2; CDR3 protein: CASKGRKLGENTIYF
J gene: TRBJ1-5; V gene: TRBV5-5; CDR3 protein: CASSEREYSNQPQHF
J gene: TRBJ2-2; V gene: TRBV19; CDR3 protein: CASSKSRASGELFF
J gene: TRBJ2-6; V gene: TRBV9; CDR3 protein: CASSVVGSLRANVLTF
J gene: TRBJ1-5; V gene: TRBV7-8; CDR3 protein: CASSPHNQPQHF
J gene: TRBJ1-2; V gene: TRBV6-5; CDR3 protein: CASRLGQGVSYGYTF
J gene: TRBJ2-1; V gene: TRBV11-3; CDR3 protein: CASSPSERLLNNEQFF
J gene: TRBJ1-3; V gene: TRBV7-6; CDR3 protein: CASSLGQGGLGNTIYF
J gene: TRBJ2-1; V gene: TRBV14; CDR3 protein: CASSSGLGNEQFF
J gene: TRBJ2-1; V gene: TRBV4-3; CDR3 protein: CASSRGTGGDEQFF
J gene: TRBJ1-1; V gene: TRBV7-9; CDR3 protein: CASSPGRRGMANAFF
J gene: TRBJ1-2; V gene: TRBV2; CDR3 protein: CASSDLKEGGYTF
J gene: TRBJ1-1; V gene: TRBV18; CDR3 protein: CASSPNPRETEAFF
J gene: TRBJ2-2; V gene: TRBV2; CDR3 protein: CASATGGAAGELFF
J gene: TRBJ1-5; V gene: TRBV27; CDR3 protein: CASSLSRWEPNQPQHF
J gene: TRBJ1-1; V gene: TRBV29-1; CDR3 protein: CSGPGQGGNTEAFF
J gene: TRBJ2-7; V gene: TRBV5-1; CDR3 protein: CASSFTSPVYEQYF
J gene: TRBJ1-2; V gene: TRBV27; CDR3 protein: CASGDRSANYGYTF
J gene: TRBJ1-1; V gene: TRBV18; CDR3 protein: CASSLLSGQANTEAFF
J gene: TRBJ1-6; V gene: TRBV6-5; CDR3 protein: CASRTGIDNSPLHF
J gene: TRBJ2-7; V gene: TRBV29-1; CDR3 protein: CSVEDKGGQNYEQYF
J gene: TRBJ1-2; V gene: TRBV6-5; CDR3 protein: CASSYSLGVGYGYTF